The 26 T cell receptor beta chains presented below share a single source sample, sequenced in a study of cytomegalovirus exposure and HLA in healthy donors. In the PCR, 60 Vbeta and 13 Jbeta primers were used. Some clones are missing from TCRdb's copy, which holds only in-frame ones; the method was immunoSEQ multiplex PCR. Among about 170,000 clones listed, roughly 79% were seen once. Sequencing input: PBMCs. All receptors come from a woman aged 25 to 39 in good health and CMV-seropositive.

As to this clone: A junction end diverges from the germline sequence, so it may reflect a read error. The chain is built from TRBV5-1 and TRBJ2-7; D remains ambiguous. Germline V gene lookup returns CDR1 SGHRS and CDR2 YFSETQ. This CDR3 spans 14 amino acids. The CDR3 DNA is TGCGCCAGCGGGTCCGAGGTCAGCTCCTACGGGCAGTACTTC. It translates to CASGSEVSSYGQYF.

The J gene is TRBJ2-2, the V gene TRBV7-2; D uncertain. This CDR3 spans 15 amino acids. Germline-derived CDR1 and CDR2 are SGHTA and FQGNSA. Between the trimmed V and J ends, which lost 3 bases and 2 bases, there was a span of 10 bases. CDR3 amino acids: CASSLNLVNTGELFF. The DNA for the CDR3 is TGTGCCAGCAGCTTGAATCTAGTCAACACCGGGGAGCTGTTTTTT.

The V call is TRBV7-2, the J call TRBJ2-7; TRBD1 matches 9 bases. The CDR3 consists of 14 residues. The trim removed 5 bases at V and 3 bases at J, leaving 5 bases unmatched. Germline CDR1 reads SGHTA; CDR2 reads FQGNSA. This CDR3 reads CASSATGGSYEQYF. The CDR3 bases are TGTGCCAGCAGCGCCACAGGGGGCAGCTACGAGCAGTACTTC.

The CDR3 loop is CASSWLQGDTQYF. The DNA of the CDR3 is TGCGCCAGCAGCTGGTTACAGGGGGATACGCAGTATTTT. The V gene is TRBV5-1, the J gene TRBJ2-3; 7 nucleotides agree with TRBD1. V was clipped by 3 bases and J by 6 bases; unmatched bases: 4. The CDR3 extends over 13 amino acids. Germline values: CDR1 SGHRS, CDR2 YFSETQ.

The chain couples TRBV6-1 to TRBJ1-2; D possibly corresponds to TRBD1 (5 bases). CDR1 MNHNS and CDR2 SASEGT come from the germline V gene. Trimming left V 6 bases short and J 7 bases short, with 12 bases between. There are 12 residues in the CDR3. CDR3 sequence (DNA): TGTGCCAGCAGGGTTCAGGGTGGTGGCTACACCTTC. As protein: CASRVQGGGYTF.

This clone showed up just a few times. The chain employs TRBV7-9 and TRBJ2-1; TRBD2 matches at 12 bases. V dropped 5 bases and J dropped 5; count of bases not matched to a gene: 7. Germline V gives CDR1 SEHNR, CDR2 FQNEAQ (reference sequence). The CDR3 sequence is 16 residues long. CDR3 residues: CASSATGLAGHNEQFF. DNA for the CDR3: TGTGCCAGCAGCGCGACGGGACTAGCGGGCCACAATGAGCAGTTCTTC.

The rearrangement joins TRBV28 to TRBJ2-1; D is ambiguous. The CDR3 has 13 amino acids. Germline CDR1 is MDHEN and CDR2 is SYDVKM. V lost 6 bases, J lost 4 bases, and 10 bases lay in between. CDR3 region: CASSPHTYNEQFF. The CDR3 nucleotides are TGTGCCAGCAGCCCCCACACGTACAATGAGCAGTTCTTC.

The V gene is TRBV23-1, the J gene TRBJ1-1; D uncertain. TRBV23-1 is placed among ORFs of uncertain function. The CDR3 is 16 residues long. V lost 4 bases and J lost 3, with 18 bases in between. The chain's CDR3 is CASSPPRSGMDTEAFF. The CDR3 DNA reads as TGCGCCAGCAGTCCCCCCCGATCAGGTATGGACACTGAAGCTTTCTTT.

V is TRBV7-8 and J is TRBJ2-1; TRBD2 is a possible D gene (5 bases). V was clipped by 7 bases and J by 7 bases, with 17 bases between them. The CDR3 is 14 amino acids. Germline-derived CDR1 and CDR2 are SGHVS and FQNEAQ. CDR3 sequence: CASILAPELNEQFF. The CDR3 coding sequence is TGTGCCAGCATCCTAGCTCCAGAATTAAATGAGCAGTTCTTC.

The chain is built from TRBV5-1 and TRBJ2-1; 8 nucleotides align to TRBD2. The CDR3 length is 15 residues. Germline lookup yields CDR1 SGHRS and CDR2 YFSETQ. V was clipped by 4 bases and J by 2 bases; unmatched bases: 5. The CDR3 DNA reads TGCGCCAGCAGCCAAGCGGGAGATACCTACAATGAGCAGTTCTTC. This gives the protein CASSQAGDTYNEQFF.

The CDR3 region is CASSLAPATNEQFF. DNA of the CDR3: TGCGCCAGCAGCTTGGCCCCAGCGACCAATGAGCAGTTCTTC. V gene TRBV5-1 combines with J gene TRBJ2-1; no clear D gene. The germline V and J ends were trimmed by 0 bases and 6 bases, with 10 bases remaining between them. The CDR3 sequence is 14 residues long. Per germline, CDR1 SGHRS and CDR2 YFSETQ.

The rearrangement joins TRBV29-1 to TRBJ1-1, with a weak D call TRBD1 (5 bases). Germline CDR1 is SQVTM and CDR2 is ANQGSEA. CDR3 length: 14 amino acids. Trimming pared 7 bases from V and 1 base from J, leaving 16 bases between. CDR3 loop: CSASGGAQNTEAFF. The CDR3 region has the DNA TGCAGCGCGAGCGGCGGGGCGCAGAACACTGAAGCTTTCTTT.

The V call is TRBV7-9, the J call TRBJ2-3; D possibly corresponds to TRBD1 (5 bases). Germline V lookup: CDR1 SEHNR, CDR2 FQNEAQ (reference sequence). This CDR3 is 14 amino acids long. V dropped 4 bases and J dropped 4 bases, with 12 bases sitting between them. The DNA for the CDR3 is TGTGCCAGCAGCTGGGCAGGGTTGGCAGATACGCAGTATTTT. Residues: CASSWAGLADTQYF.

Remarks on this clone: One end of the junction fails to match germline, which may point to a read error. The chain is built from TRBV7-9 and TRBJ2-3, with no clear D. The CDR3 runs 13 residues. CDR1 and CDR2 from the germline V gene are SEHNR and FQNEAQ (reference sequence). The CDR3 nucleotides are TGTGGCAGCAACCCTGAGGTGACAGATACGCAGTATTTT. Its protein product is CGSNPEVTDTQYF.

V usage is TRBV6-5 and J usage is TRBJ2-1; 7 nucleotides line up with TRBD2. Germline-derived CDR1 and CDR2 are MNHEY and SVGAGI. The V segment lost 4 bases and the J segment 9 bases; nucleotides outside the gene matches: 6. The CDR3 length is 13 residues. CDR3 amino acids: CASSWMGRGEQFF. For the CDR3, the DNA is TGTGCCAGCAGTTGGATGGGGAGGGGTGAGCAGTTCTTC.

The chain employs TRBV6-5 and TRBJ1-2, with D perhaps matching TRBD1 (6 bases). Germline lookup yields CDR1 MNHEY and CDR2 SVGAGI. Deletions cut 4 bases from V and 8 bases from J, with 17 bases between. This CDR3 spans 14 amino acids. The CDR3 coding sequence is TGTGCCAGCAGTTCGGATAGGGGGGGGAAAGGCTACACCTTC. Its translation is CASSSDRGGKGYTF.

J is TRBJ2-7 and V is TRBV11-2; 8 bases line up with TRBD1. Per the germline V gene, CDR1 is SGHAT and CDR2 is FQNNGV. The CDR3 is made up of 14 amino acids. Trimming removed 6 bases from V and 12 bases from J; junction bases left unmatched: 16. CDR3 sequence: CASRGLQGGEGAYF. The CDR3 DNA reads as TGTGCCAGCAGAGGTCTACAGGGGGGTGAGGGTGCGTACTTC.

In this sample, this clone turned up once. The chain employs TRBV19 and TRBJ1-1; tentative D call: TRBD1 (6 bases). Trimming stripped 7 bases from V and 4 bases from J, with 16 bases between. The CDR3 is made up of 14 amino acids. Germline V CDR1 and CDR2: LNHDA, SQIVND (reference sequence). The CDR3 DNA reads as TGTGCCAGTAAGCAGGGGCTTGGGAGCACTGAAGCTTTCTTT. Residues: CASKQGLGSTEAFF. Full variable domain (remainder filled in from reference TRBV19 and TRBJ1-1): DGGITQSPKYLFRKEGQNVTLSCEQNLNHDAMYWYRQDPGQGLRLIYYSQIVNDFQKGDIAEGYSVSREKKESFPLTVTSAQKNPTAFYLCASKQGLGSTEAFFGQGTRLTVV.

The chain has TRBV6-5 and TRBJ2-3, with 9 bases that match TRBD2. The ends lost 10 bases at V and 0 bases at J; junction bases unmatched: 8. The CDR3 has 15 residues. The V gene's germline CDR1 is MNHEY and CDR2 SVGAGI. The chain's CDR3 is CATLGGGVSTDTQYF. CDR3 DNA sequence: TGTGCCACCCTTGGCGGGGGGGTTAGCACAGATACGCAGTATTTT.

The CDR3 region is CASSQDVGTGASEQYF. The CDR3 DNA follows: TGCGCCAGCAGCCAAGATGTCGGGACAGGGGCATCCGAGCAGTACTTC. The chain recombines TRBV4-3 with TRBJ2-7, with 10 positions matching TRBD1. The CDR3 loop spans 16 amino acids. The germline gives CDR1 LGHNA, CDR2 YSLEER. Trimming removed 0 bases from V and 6 bases from J; junction bases left unmatched: 8.

V gene TRBV7-8 combines with J gene TRBJ1-1; D is uncertain. Trimming shortened V by 2 bases and J by 4 bases, and 5 bases separated the two germline ends. The CDR3 consists of 12 residues. The germline V gene has CDR1 SGHVS and CDR2 FQNEAQ. The CDR3 loop is CASSLRGTEAFF. CDR3 nucleotide sequence: TGTGCCAGCAGCTTACGGGGCACTGAAGCTTTCTTT. The whole variable domain, filled in from reference TRBV7-8 and TRBJ1-1, reads GAGVSQSPRYKVAKRGQDVALRCDPISGHVSLFWYQQALGQGPEFLTYFQNEAQLDKSGLPSDRFFAERPEGSVSTLKIQRTQQEDSAVYLCASSLRGTEAFFGQGTRLTVV.

This clone is a singleton in its sample. V usage is TRBV28 and J usage is TRBJ1-2; D unclear. The CDR3 runs to 14 residues. CDR1 is MDHEN, CDR2 SYDVKM, per germline. Trimming removed 6 bases from V and 0 bases from J, with 11 bases in between. The CDR3 DNA sequence: TGTGCCAGCAGCCTTCCAAGAGCTAACTATGGCTACACCTTC. This sequence encodes CASSLPRANYGYTF.

This clone has a single count. The chain links TRBV6-5 to TRBJ2-5, with D unclear. This CDR3 spans 12 amino acids. Germline-derived CDR1 and CDR2 are MNHEY and SVGAGI. V was trimmed by 6 bases and J by 5 bases, leaving 10 bases between them. The CDR3 DNA follows: TGTGCCAGCAGCGCACAGTGGGAGACCCAGTACTTC. Protein sequence: CASSAQWETQYF.

The rearrangement links TRBV30 to TRBJ2-4; 10 nucleotides align to TRBD1. Germline V CDR1 and CDR2: GTSNPN, SVGIG (reference sequence). V was clipped by 4 bases and J by 7 bases; unmatched bases: 4. The CDR3 spans 13 residues. CDR3 sequence reads: CAWTGQGGNIQYF. The CDR3 DNA reads as TGTGCCTGGACCGGACAGGGGGGTAACATTCAGTACTTC. The full variable domain, with the rest looked up from reference TRBV30 and TRBJ2-4, is SQTIHQWPATLVQPVGSPLSLECTVEGTSNPNLYWYRQAAGRGLQLLFYSVGIGQISSEVPQNLSASRPQDRQFILSSKKLLLSDSGFYLCAWTGQGGNIQYFGAGTRLSVL.

The chain has TRBV28 and TRBJ1-2; 8 bases fit TRBD1. Looked up from germline, CDR1 is MDHEN and CDR2 is SYDVKM. The CDR3 is 13 amino acids. V lost 3 bases to trimming and J lost 10 bases; unmatched junction nucleotides: 7. Here the CDR3 reads CASSFPDREVYTF. CDR3 nucleotides: TGTGCCAGCAGTTTCCCGGACAGGGAGGTCTACACCTTC.

The V gene is TRBV19, the J gene TRBJ1-1, with 8 bases aligning to TRBD1. The CDR3 length is 14 residues. Germline CDR1 is LNHDA and CDR2 is SQIVND (reference sequence). Germline trimming cut 5 bases from V and 3 bases from J; bases unmatched to any gene: 5. This CDR3 is CASSAQGADTEAFF. CDR3 nucleotide sequence: TGTGCCAGTAGTGCCCAGGGGGCGGACACTGAAGCTTTCTTT.